The text below deals with one T cell receptor (beta chain). The sample is drawn from a study of regulatory T cells in long-lasting Graves disease. Arm-PCR of CDR3 regions and iRepertoire HTBI primers were used to build TCR beta libraries. TCRdb processed the multiplex PCR reads anew with MiXCR; each CDR3 protein has one entry. The sample lists 350,000 to 500,000 distinct CDR3 sequences; around 17% were seen once. As for time point: newly diagnosed GD, antithyroid drugs for less than 3 months. PBMC RNA served as the TCR library source. Per germline, CDR1 MNHNS and CDR2 SASEGT. Trimming shortened V by 5 bases and J by 9 bases, and 26 bases separated the two germline ends. This CDR3 is built from 18 residues. This sample was also put to use in a study of T cells in Graves' hyperthyroidism and ophthalmopathy.

The genes are TRBV6-1 and TRBJ1-6; D remains unclear. The material sequenced was peripheral blood mononuclear cells (PBMCs), taken at new diagnosis, from a patient treated with antithyroid drugs. This TCR derives from a woman aged 18-29 years with Graves disease. The CDR3 nucleotides read TGTGCCAGCAGTATAATCCGCCACACCCGAACCGCCGGTTCACCCCTCCACTTT. Protein product: CASSIIRHTRTAGSPLHF.